This entry concerns a single T cell receptor (beta chain). As yet, its antigen is unknown. These data originate in a study of CD8 T cells in ankylosing spondylitis. Quantitative 5'-RACE with molecular barcodes generated TCR beta libraries. TCRdb independently ran MiXCR on the 5' RACE reads; one entry per CDR3 protein. The top ten hold 19% of the sample, which has roughly 700,000 distinct CDR3 sequences, about 20% seen once. This CDR3 is built from 16 residues. V lost 4 bases to trimming and J lost 2 bases; unmatched junction nucleotides: 9. Germline CDR1 is LNHNV and CDR2 is YYDKDF (reference sequence). Study-wide results and caveats: Certain motif variants had earlier appeared in reactive arthritis synovial fluid and blood. Reportedly, disease-linked clones are significantly enriched in ankylosing spondylitis patients' matched synovial fluid. Seven or eight highly homologous variants formed a TCR beta motif that appeared characteristic of ankylosing spondylitis blood. The disease-linked clones had a CD8+ phenotype and low blood frequencies.

The rearrangement joins TRBV15 to TRBJ2-3; 7 bases agree with TRBD2. Sequencing input: blood, either unsorted or a sorted T cell fraction (not recorded which). This clonotype was obtained from a male donor with ankylosing spondylitis. CDR3 amino acids: CATSMGTTPYTDTQYF. The CDR3 nucleotides read TGTGCCACCAGCATGGGGACTACGCCGTACACAGATACGCAGTATTTT.